Shown below are 21 T cell receptor beta chains from a single sample sequenced in a study of cytomegalovirus exposure and HLA in healthy donors. PCR amplification relied on 60 Vbeta primers (plus 13 Jbeta primers). Data came from immunoSEQ multiplex PCR; TCRdb stores just in-frame clones and leaves some out. Counted here are some 170,000 clones, approximately 80% occurring once; the ten biggest clones make up 4.3%. The sample was PBMCs. These receptors were obtained from a man in his forties in good health and CMV-seronegative.

The genes are TRBV19 and TRBJ1-1; D call uncertain. This CDR3 spans 14 amino acids. V was trimmed by 6 bases and J by 5 bases, leaving 16 bases between them. CDR1 is LNHDA and CDR2 is SQIVND in the germline V gene (reference sequence). The DNA of the CDR3 is TGTGCCAGTAGCCCAGTTATCTCGGGGACTGAAGCTTTCTTT. Translating gives CASSPVISGTEAFF.

J is TRBJ2-7 and V is TRBV18, with 7 bases aligning to TRBD2. V gave up 3 bases and J gave up 1 base; unmatched junction bases: 9. CDR1 and CDR2 (germline): KGHSH, LQKENI. The CDR3 is made up of 16 amino acids. The CDR3 region is CASSPIPGTTSYEQYF. CDR3 bases: TGTGCCAGCTCACCGATACCCGGGACTACGTCCTACGAGCAGTACTTC.

The V gene is TRBV5-1, the J gene TRBJ2-3; perhaps TRBD2 as D (7 bases). Germline assignment: CDR1 SGHRS and CDR2 YFSETQ. The V and J ends lost 0 bases and 1 base respectively, with 9 bases between them. This CDR3 has 15 residues. The CDR3 nucleotides are TGCGCCAGCAGCTTGGGCGGGGGCCGCACAGATACGCAGTATTTT. Translating gives CASSLGGGRTDTQYF.

The chain uses TRBV5-6 and TRBJ1-3; the D is unclear. Germline values: CDR1 SGHDT, CDR2 YYEEEE. V lost 6 bases, J lost 4 bases, and 17 bases lay in between. This CDR3 spans 15 amino acids. The CDR3 protein is CASTRRGRAGNTIYF. Here the CDR3 DNA reads TGTGCCAGCACCAGGCGGGGAAGGGCCGGAAACACCATATATTTT.

V gene TRBV5-1 combines with J gene TRBJ1-1, with D unclear. Germline CDR1 and CDR2: SGHRS and YFSETQ. V lost 7 bases, J lost 3 bases, and 16 bases lay in between. This CDR3 comprises 14 residues. DNA for the CDR3: TGCGCCAGCTTCCCTACAGAGGGTGACACTGAAGCTTTCTTT. It yields the protein CASFPTEGDTEAFF.

About this clone itself: Other DNA sequences in the sample encode the same CDR3. The chain employs TRBV5-6 and TRBJ2-3; D is possibly TRBD1 (6 bases). Germline assignment: CDR1 SGHDT and CDR2 YYEEEE. The length of the CDR3 is 13 residues. V dropped 2 bases and J dropped 4 bases, with 8 bases sitting between them. In DNA, the CDR3 is TGTGCCAGCAGCTTCGCAGGGGCAGATACGCAGTATTTT. Residues: CASSFAGADTQYF.

J is TRBJ2-3 and V is TRBV5-1; 13 bases match TRBD2. This CDR3 has 15 amino acids. V lost 3 bases to trimming and J lost 5 bases; unmatched junction nucleotides: 3. Germline V gene lookup returns CDR1 SGHRS and CDR2 YFSETQ. The chain's CDR3 is CASSSRTSGGDTQYF. The DNA of the CDR3 is TGCGCCAGCAGCTCCCGGACTAGCGGGGGAGATACGCAGTATTTT.

The rearrangement uses TRBV28 and TRBJ1-4, with D tentatively TRBD1 (6 bases). Germline V gene lookup returns CDR1 MDHEN and CDR2 SYDVKM. V was cut by 5 bases and J by 2 bases, with 12 bases left in between. The CDR3 covers 15 residues. The CDR3 spells CASSPHRATNEKLFF. CDR3 coding DNA: TGTGCCAGCAGTCCCCACAGGGCGACTAATGAAAAACTGTTTTTT.

The J gene is TRBJ1-3, the V gene TRBV6-5; TRBD1 matches 8 bases. The V gene's germline CDR1 is MNHEY and CDR2 SVGAGI. V trimming: 9 bases; J trimming: 3 bases; junction bases outside the gene matches: 7. This CDR3 spans 14 amino acids. The CDR3 loop is CASRMDRDGNTIYF. The CDR3 coding sequence is TGTGCCAGTAGGATGGACAGGGATGGAAACACCATATATTTT.

The chain has TRBV15 and TRBJ2-1, with 9 nucleotides matching TRBD2. CDR3 length equals 13 residues. Germline V gene sequence: CDR1 LNHNV, CDR2 YYDKDF (reference sequence). V lost 5 bases and J lost 10; bases outside the gene matches: 6. In DNA, the CDR3 is TGTGCCACCAGCGGCGGGGGGGGCAGGGAGCAGTTCTTC. Protein: CATSGGGGREQFF. Based on the CDR3 plus reference TRBV15 and TRBJ2-1, the full variable domain is DAMVIQNPRYQVTQFGKPVTLSCSQTLNHNVMYWYQQKSSQAPKLLFHYYDKDFNNEADTPDNFQSRRPNTSFCFLDIRSPGLGDTAMYLCATSGGGGREQFFGPGTRLTVL.

The J gene is TRBJ2-5, the V gene TRBV12-2; the D call TRBD2 from the table was never checked on the DNA. TRBV12-2 is an annotated pseudogene. The CDR3 is made up of 16 amino acids. Here the CDR3 reads CASRLDAGGEEETQYF. DNA of the CDR3: TGTGCAAGTCGCTTAGATGCGGGGGGAGAGGAAGAGACCCAGTACTTC.

This chain joins TRBV6-1 and TRBJ1-4; maybe TRBD1 (5 bases). CDR3 length equals 13 residues. Per the germline V gene, CDR1 is MNHNS and CDR2 is SASEGT. The V gene lost 6 bases and the J gene lost 15 bases, with 20 bases spanning the gap. CDR3 sequence: CASRASQGSKMFF. The CDR3 coding sequence is TGTGCCAGCAGAGCTAGTCAGGGATCCAAGATGTTTTTT.

This clone has a handful of counts. This chain uses TRBV6-1 with TRBJ1-1; D call uncertain. Germline CDR1 is MNHNS and CDR2 is SASEGT. The CDR3 has 13 residues. V was cut by 6 bases and J by 1 base, with 9 bases left in between. CDR3 protein: CASRKWRNTEAFF. The CDR3 DNA is TGTGCCAGCAGAAAATGGAGGAACACTGAAGCTTTCTTT.

This clone was detected only once. The chain links TRBV18 to TRBJ1-1; D unclear. Germline V CDR1 and CDR2: KGHSH, LQKENI. V lost 3 bases, J lost 1 base, and 9 bases lay in between. This CDR3 has 14 residues. The CDR3 coding sequence is TGTGCCAGCTCACCGACAATGGAGAACACTGAAGCTTTCTTT. It is translated as CASSPTMENTEAFF.

A word on this clone: Its ends do not fully match the called genes, so a read error is possible. The rearrangement uses TRBV7-2 and TRBJ2-6, with TRBD2 identical over 11 bases. CDR3 size: 16 residues. Germline lookup yields CDR1 SGHTA and CDR2 FQGNSA. The CDR3 DNA sequence: TGTGTCAGCAGCTTCGGACTAGCGGGCGGGGCCAACGTCCTGACTTTC. This translates into CVSSFGLAGGANVLTF.

The chain recombines TRBV19 with TRBJ2-5, with TRBD1 as a possible D gene (6 bases). V lost 3 bases and J lost 5, with 10 bases in between. This CDR3 spans 13 amino acids. The V gene's germline CDR1 is LNHDA and CDR2 SQIVND (reference sequence). CDR3 in DNA: TGTGCCAGTAGTATTAACAGGGCCGAGACCCAGTACTTC. Translating it yields CASSINRAETQYF.

The chain has TRBV6-6 and TRBJ1-1; the D gene is possibly TRBD1 (6 bases). V was clipped by 6 bases and J by 4 bases, with 12 bases between them. This CDR3 comprises 13 residues. Germline loops: CDR1 MNHNY, CDR2 SVGAGI (reference sequence). Written as DNA, the CDR3 is TGTGCCAGCAGCATTGGGGGCCTCACTGAAGCTTTCTTT. This gives the protein CASSIGGLTEAFF.

The rearrangement joins TRBV27 to TRBJ1-6; weak D call: TRBD1 (5 bases). Between the trimmed V and J ends, which lost 7 bases and 8 bases, there was a span of 12 bases. The CDR3 consists of 13 residues. Germline CDR1 MNHEY, CDR2 SMNVEV (reference sequence). This CDR3 reads CASNGGVDSPLHF. CDR3 sequence (DNA): TGTGCCAGCAATGGAGGGGTCGATTCACCCCTCCACTTT.

The chain uses TRBV5-4 and TRBJ1-2; 9 bases are shared with TRBD1. The V gene's germline CDR1 is SGHNT and CDR2 YYREEE (reference sequence). The trim removed 1 base at V and 7 bases at J, leaving 5 bases unmatched. This CDR3 is built from 14 residues. DNA for the CDR3: TGTGCCAGCAGCTTGTTCGGGACAGGGAGTGGCTACACCTTC. Its protein product is CASSLFGTGSGYTF.

This sequence joins TRBV9 and TRBJ2-3, with a weak D call TRBD1 (5 bases). V lost 0 bases and J lost 6, with 14 bases in between. In germline, CDR1 is SGDLS, CDR2 YYNGEE. CDR3 length: 15 residues. CDR3 loop: CASSVGWGIQDTQYF. The CDR3 DNA sequence: TGTGCCAGCAGCGTAGGGTGGGGCATTCAGGATACGCAGTATTTT.

The CDR3 sequence: CASSLAGVANTIYF. The DNA of the CDR3 is TGTGCCAGCAGCTTAGCTGGAGTCGCAAACACCATATATTTT. The chain couples TRBV11-2 to TRBJ1-3; D is uncertain. Trimming removed 1 base from V and 6 bases from J, with 10 bases in between. Germline V gives CDR1 SGHAT, CDR2 FQNNGV. The CDR3 sequence is 14 residues long.